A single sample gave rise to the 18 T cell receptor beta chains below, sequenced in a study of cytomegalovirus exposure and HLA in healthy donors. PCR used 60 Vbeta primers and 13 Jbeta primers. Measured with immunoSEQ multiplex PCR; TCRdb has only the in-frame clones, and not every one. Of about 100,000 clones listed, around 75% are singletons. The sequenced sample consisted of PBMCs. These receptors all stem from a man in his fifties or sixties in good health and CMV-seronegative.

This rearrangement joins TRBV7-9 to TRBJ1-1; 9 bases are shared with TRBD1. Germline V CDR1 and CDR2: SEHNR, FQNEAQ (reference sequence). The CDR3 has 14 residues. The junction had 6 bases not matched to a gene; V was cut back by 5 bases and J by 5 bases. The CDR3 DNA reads TGTGCCAGCAGCCTCAGACAGGGGGGGACTGAAGCTTTCTTT. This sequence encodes CASSLRQGGTEAFF.

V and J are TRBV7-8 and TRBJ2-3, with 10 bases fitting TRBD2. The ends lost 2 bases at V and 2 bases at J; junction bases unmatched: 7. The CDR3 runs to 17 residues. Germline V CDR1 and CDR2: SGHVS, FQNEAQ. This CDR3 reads CASSLHPAGGVTDTQYF. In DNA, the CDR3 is TGTGCCAGCAGCTTACATCCAGCGGGAGGGGTCACAGATACGCAGTATTTT. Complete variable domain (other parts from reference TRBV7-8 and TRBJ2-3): GAGVSQSPRYKVAKRGQDVALRCDPISGHVSLFWYQQALGQGPEFLTYFQNEAQLDKSGLPSDRFFAERPEGSVSTLKIQRTQQEDSAVYLCASSLHPAGGVTDTQYFGPGTRLTVL.

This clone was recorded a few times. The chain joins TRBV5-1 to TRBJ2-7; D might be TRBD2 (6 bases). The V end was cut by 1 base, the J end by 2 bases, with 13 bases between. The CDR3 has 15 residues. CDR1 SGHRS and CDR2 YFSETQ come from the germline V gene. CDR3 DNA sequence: TGCGCCAGCAGCTTGACCGGGACTGGTACCTACGAGCAGTACTTC. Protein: CASSLTGTGTYEQYF.

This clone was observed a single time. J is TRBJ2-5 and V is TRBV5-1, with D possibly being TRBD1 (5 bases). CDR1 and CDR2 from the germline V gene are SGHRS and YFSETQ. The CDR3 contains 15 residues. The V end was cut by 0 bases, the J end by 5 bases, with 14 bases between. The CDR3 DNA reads TGCGCCAGCAGCTTGGGACAGAGCTTTGGGGAGACCCAGTACTTC. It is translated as CASSLGQSFGETQYF.

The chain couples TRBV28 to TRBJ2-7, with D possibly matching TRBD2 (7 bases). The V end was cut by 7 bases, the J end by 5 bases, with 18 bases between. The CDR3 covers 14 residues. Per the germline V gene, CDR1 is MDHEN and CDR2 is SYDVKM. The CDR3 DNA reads TGTGCCAGCACCCAAGGGGGGGCGAAAAACGAGCAGTACTTC. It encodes CASTQGGAKNEQYF.

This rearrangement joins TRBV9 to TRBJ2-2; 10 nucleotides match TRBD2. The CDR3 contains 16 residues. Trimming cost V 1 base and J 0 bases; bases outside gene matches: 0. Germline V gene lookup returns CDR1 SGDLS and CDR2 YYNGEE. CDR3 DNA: TGTGCCAGCAGCGTAACTAGCGGGACGAACACCGGGGAGCTGTTTTTT. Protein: CASSVTSGTNTGELFF.

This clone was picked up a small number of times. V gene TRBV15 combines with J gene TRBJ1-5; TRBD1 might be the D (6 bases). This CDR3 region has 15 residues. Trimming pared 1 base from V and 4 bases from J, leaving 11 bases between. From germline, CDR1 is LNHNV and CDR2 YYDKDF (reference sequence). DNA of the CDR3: TGTGCCACCAGCAGAGCCGGCAGGGGTAATCAGCCCCAGCATTTT. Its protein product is CATSRAGRGNQPQHF.

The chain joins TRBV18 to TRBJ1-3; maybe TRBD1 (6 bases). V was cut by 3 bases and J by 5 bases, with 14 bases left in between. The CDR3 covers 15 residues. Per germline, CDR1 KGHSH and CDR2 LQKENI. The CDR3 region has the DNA TGTGCCAGCTCACCTCCGGACAGAAATAGAAACACCATATATTTT. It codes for CASSPPDRNRNTIYF.

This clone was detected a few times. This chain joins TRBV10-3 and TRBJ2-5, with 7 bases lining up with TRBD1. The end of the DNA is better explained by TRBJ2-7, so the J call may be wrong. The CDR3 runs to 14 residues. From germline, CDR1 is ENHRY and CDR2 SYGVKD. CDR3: CAISKGQSSYEQYF. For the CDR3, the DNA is TGTGCCATCTCTAAGGGACAGAGCTCCTACGAGCAGTACTTC.

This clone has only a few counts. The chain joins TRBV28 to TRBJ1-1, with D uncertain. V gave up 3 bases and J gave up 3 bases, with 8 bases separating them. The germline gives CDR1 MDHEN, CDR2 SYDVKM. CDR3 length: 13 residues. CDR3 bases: TGTGCCAGCAGTTTGGCCGCAGACACTGAAGCTTTCTTT. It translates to CASSLAADTEAFF.

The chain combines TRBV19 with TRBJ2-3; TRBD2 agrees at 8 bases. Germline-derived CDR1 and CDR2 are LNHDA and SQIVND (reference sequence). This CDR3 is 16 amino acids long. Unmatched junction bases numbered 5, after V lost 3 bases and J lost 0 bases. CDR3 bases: TGTGCCAGTAGTATCTTACGGGGGGGAAGCACAGATACGCAGTATTTT. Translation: CASSILRGGSTDTQYF. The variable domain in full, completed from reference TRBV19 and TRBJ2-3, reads DGGITQSPKYLFRKEGQNVTLSCEQNLNHDAMYWYRQDPGQGLRLIYYSQIVNDFQKGDIAEGYSVSREKKESFPLTVTSAQKNPTAFYLCASSILRGGSTDTQYFGPGTRLTVL.

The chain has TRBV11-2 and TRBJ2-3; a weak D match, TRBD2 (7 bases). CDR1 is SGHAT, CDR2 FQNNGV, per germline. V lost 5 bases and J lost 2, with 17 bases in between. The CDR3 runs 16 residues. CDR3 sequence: CASSLGRGGPTDTQYF. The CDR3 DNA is TGTGCCAGCAGCCTAGGTAGGGGGGGACCCACAGATACGCAGTATTTT.

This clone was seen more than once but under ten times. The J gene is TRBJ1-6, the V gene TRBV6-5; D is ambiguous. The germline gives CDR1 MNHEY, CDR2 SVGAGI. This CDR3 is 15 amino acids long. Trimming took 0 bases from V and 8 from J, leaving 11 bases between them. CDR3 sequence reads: CASSYSFGPDSPLHF. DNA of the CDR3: TGTGCCAGCAGTTACTCCTTTGGGCCCGATTCACCCCTCCACTTT.

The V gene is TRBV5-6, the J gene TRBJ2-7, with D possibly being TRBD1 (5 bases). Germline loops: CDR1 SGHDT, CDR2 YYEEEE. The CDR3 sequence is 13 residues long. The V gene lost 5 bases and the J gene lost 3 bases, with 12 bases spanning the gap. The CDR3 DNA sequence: TGTGCCAGCAGGGGGCACTCAGGCTACGAGCAGTACTTC. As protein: CASRGHSGYEQYF.

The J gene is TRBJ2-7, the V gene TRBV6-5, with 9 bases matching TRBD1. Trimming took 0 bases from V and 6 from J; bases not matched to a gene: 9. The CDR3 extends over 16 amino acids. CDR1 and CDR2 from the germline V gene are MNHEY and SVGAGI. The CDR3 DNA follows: TGTGCCAGCAGTTACTCCTCCGGGACAGGGACTGGCGAGCAGTACTTC. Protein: CASSYSSGTGTGEQYF.

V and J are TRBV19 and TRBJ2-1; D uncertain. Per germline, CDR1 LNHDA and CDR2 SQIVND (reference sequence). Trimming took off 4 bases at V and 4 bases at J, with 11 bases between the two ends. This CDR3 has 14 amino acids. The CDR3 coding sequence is TGTGCCAGTAGTAACTGGTTAGCATACAATGAGCAGTTCTTC. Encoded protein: CASSNWLAYNEQFF. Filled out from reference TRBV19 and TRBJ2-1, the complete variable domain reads DGGITQSPKYLFRKEGQNVTLSCEQNLNHDAMYWYRQDPGQGLRLIYYSQIVNDFQKGDIAEGYSVSREKKESFPLTVTSAQKNPTAFYLCASSNWLAYNEQFFGPGTRLTVL.

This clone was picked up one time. The CDR3, as DNA: TGTGCCAGCAGTGCAGACAGTACCAATCAGCCCCAGCATTTT. Protein product: CASSADSTNQPQHF. This chain connects TRBV6-1 to TRBJ1-5; possible D gene TRBD1, 5 bases. From germline, CDR1 is MNHNS and CDR2 SASEGT. Trimming took 4 bases from V and 3 from J, leaving 10 bases between them. The CDR3 is made up of 14 amino acids.

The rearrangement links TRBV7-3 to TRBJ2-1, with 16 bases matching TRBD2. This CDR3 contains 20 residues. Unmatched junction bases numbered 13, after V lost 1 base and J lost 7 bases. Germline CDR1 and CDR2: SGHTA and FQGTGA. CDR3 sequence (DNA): TGTGCCAGCAGCTTAAGGGGCAGGGGACTAGCGGGAGGGGTCCTGAATGAGCAGTTCTTC. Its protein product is CASSLRGRGLAGGVLNEQFF.